This TCR beta chain was identified in a study of shared clonotypes between healthy human individuals. Researchers divided each subset's genomic DNA evenly across several immunoSEQ plates. Measured with immunoSEQ multiplex PCR; TCRdb has only the in-frame clones, and not every one. The sample records some 2 million clones, about 94% being singletons. Terminally differentiated effector memory CD45RA+ cells were excluded by CCR7 positive selection of CD45RO-negative cells. The germline V gene encodes CDR1 SEHNR and CDR2 FQNEAQ (reference sequence). This CDR3 comprises 15 residues. Unmatched junction bases numbered 6, after V lost 4 bases and J lost 5 bases.

This TCR was recovered from a man between 18 and 29 years old in good health. The chain has TRBV7-9 and TRBJ2-5; 11 bases map to TRBD1. Specimen: naive CD8+ T cells sorted from blood. The CDR3 spells CASSSGTGGYETQYF. In nucleotides, the CDR3 is TGTGCCAGCAGCTCCGGGACAGGGGGTTATGAGACCCAGTACTTC.